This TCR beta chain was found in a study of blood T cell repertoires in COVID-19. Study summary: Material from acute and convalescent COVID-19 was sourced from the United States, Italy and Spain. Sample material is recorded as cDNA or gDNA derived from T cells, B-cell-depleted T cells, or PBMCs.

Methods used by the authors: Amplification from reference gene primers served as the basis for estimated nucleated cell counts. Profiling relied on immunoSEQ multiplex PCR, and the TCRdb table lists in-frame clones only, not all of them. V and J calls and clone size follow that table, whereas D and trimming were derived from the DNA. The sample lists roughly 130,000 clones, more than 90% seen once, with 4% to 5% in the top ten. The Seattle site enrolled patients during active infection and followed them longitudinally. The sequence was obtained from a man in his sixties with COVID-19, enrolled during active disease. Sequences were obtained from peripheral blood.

The CDR3 loop is CATSDPGAGELFF. Written as DNA, the CDR3 is TGTGCCACCAGTGATCCCGGTGCCGGGGAGCTGTTTTTT. The chain employs TRBV24-1 and TRBJ2-2; D is unclear. V lost 3 bases and J 6 bases, leaving 7 bases between the germline ends. There are 13 residues in the CDR3. Germline V CDR1 and CDR2: KGHDR, SFDVKD.